One and the same sample provided the 13 T cell receptor beta chains below, sequenced in a study of blood T cell repertoires in COVID-19. Libraries were prepared by immunoSEQ multiplex PCR; TCRdb keeps only in-frame clonotypes and omits some of them. Here the sample spans more than 95,000 clones, less than 90% being singletons. The source material was peripheral blood. The source is a human donor in a cohort sampled during active COVID-19.

The rearrangement joins TRBV4-1 to TRBJ2-7, with no clear D. The V end lost 1 base, the J end lost 2 bases, and 12 bases lay between the germline ends. This CDR3 is built from 15 residues. Germline V CDR1 and CDR2: MGHRA, YSYEKL. As DNA, the CDR3 is TGCGCCAGCAGCCAAGTTGGCCGGGTAGCCTACGAGCAGTACTTC. It specifies CASSQVGRVAYEQYF.

V usage is TRBV7-6 and J usage is TRBJ2-5; D call uncertain. The CDR3 runs 12 residues. Germline CDR1 reads SGHVS; CDR2 reads FNYEAQ. Trimming pared 3 bases from V and 2 bases from J, leaving 4 bases between. The CDR3 DNA follows: TGTGCCAGCAGCTTCCGGCAAGAGACCCAGTACTTC. Translating it yields CASSFRQETQYF.

This chain joins TRBV5-6 and TRBJ2-1; 9 bases align to TRBD2. V shed 0 bases, J shed 7 bases, and the junction held 5 bases outside the gene matches. Germline V lookup: CDR1 SGHDT, CDR2 YYEEEE. CDR3 length: 15 residues. As DNA, the CDR3 is TGTGCCAGCAGCTTGGTTGGCGGGGGGGCGAATGAGCAGTTCTTC. It encodes CASSLVGGGANEQFF.

The chain carries TRBV19 and TRBJ1-2; possibly TRBD1 for D (5 bases). Trimming took off 7 bases at V and 2 bases at J, with 14 bases between the two ends. The CDR3 is 14 amino acids. The germline gives CDR1 LNHDA, CDR2 SQIVND (reference sequence). The CDR3 DNA sequence: TGTGCCAGTACTACCCCACAGGAGAACTATGGCTACACCTTC. As protein: CASTTPQENYGYTF. The complete variable domain, with remaining parts taken from reference TRBV19 and TRBJ1-2, reads DGGITQSPKYLFRKEGQNVTLSCEQNLNHDAMYWYRQDPGQGLRLIYYSQIVNDFQKGDIAEGYSVSREKKESFPLTVTSAQKNPTAFYLCASTTPQENYGYTFGSGTRLTVV.

The V gene is TRBV30, the J gene TRBJ2-7, with 7 bases matching TRBD1. Germline V gives CDR1 GTSNPN, CDR2 SVGIG (reference sequence). CDR3 size: 14 residues. J lost 4 bases, V lost 4 bases, and 10 bases had no gene match. The CDR3 spells CAWTGQEKLYEQYF. DNA for the CDR3: TGTGCCTGGACCGGACAGGAAAAGTTGTACGAGCAGTACTTC.

This rearrangement joins TRBV6-5 to TRBJ2-3; TRBD2 aligns across 9 bases. J gave up 4 bases and V 2 bases, and 4 bases lay outside the gene matches. Germline CDR1 is MNHEY and CDR2 is SVGAGI. The CDR3 loop spans 15 amino acids. CDR3 sequence reads: CASSYNRGGADTQYF. Here the CDR3 DNA reads TGTGCCAGCAGTTACAACCGCGGGGGGGCAGATACGCAGTATTTT.

The V gene is TRBV6-5, the J gene TRBJ2-7, with 7 bases fitting TRBD2. The CDR3 spans 13 residues. The germline gives CDR1 MNHEY, CDR2 SVGAGI. The V segment lost 4 bases and the J segment 5 bases; nucleotides outside the gene matches: 5. CDR3 sequence reads: CASSSRTRNEQYF. The CDR3 DNA reads as TGTGCCAGCAGTTCTCGGACTAGGAACGAGCAGTACTTC.

The CDR3 is CAISPLGDREEHANTIYF. DNA for the CDR3: TGTGCCATCAGCCCCCTAGGGGACAGGGAGGAACACGCGAACACCATATATTTT. V is TRBV10-3 and J is TRBJ1-3; TRBD1 agrees at 9 bases. Unmatched junction bases numbered 19, after V lost 6 bases and J lost 7 bases. This CDR3 comprises 18 residues. Per germline, CDR1 ENHRY and CDR2 SYGVKD.

CDR3 protein: CASSSDSGGGQPQHF. The CDR3 DNA is TGTGCCAGTAGTTCCGACTCCGGGGGGGGTCAGCCCCAGCATTTT. The V call is TRBV19, the J call TRBJ1-5; possible D gene TRBD1, 5 bases. Germline assignment: CDR1 LNHDA and CDR2 SQIVND (reference sequence). This CDR3 contains 15 residues. V was clipped by 5 bases and J by 6 bases, with 17 bases between them.

The chain uses TRBV6-5 and TRBJ2-5, with D possibly being TRBD2 (5 bases). Germline-derived CDR1 and CDR2 are MNHEY and SVGAGI. The CDR3 is 15 amino acids. V was trimmed by 5 bases and J by 1 base, leaving 14 bases between them. CDR3 sequence (DNA): TGTGCCAGCAGTCACAGCCTAGGGAGCCAAGAGACCCAGTACTTC. It translates to CASSHSLGSQETQYF.

This clone has only one observation. The chain employs TRBV19 and TRBJ2-1, with 11 bases that match TRBD2. V shed 3 bases and J 3 bases; nucleotides not matched to a gene: 4. CDR1 and CDR2 (germline): LNHDA, SQIVND (reference sequence). This CDR3 has 16 amino acids. CDR3 sequence reads: CASSMGTSGLYNEQFF. The CDR3 nucleotides are TGTGCCAGTAGTATGGGGACTAGCGGCCTCTACAATGAGCAGTTCTTC.

There are a few counts of this clone. The chain couples TRBV19 to TRBJ1-5, with 8 bases aligning to TRBD1. The J segment lost 5 bases and the V segment lost 2 bases, leaving 2 bases of the junction unmatched. Germline CDR1 is LNHDA and CDR2 is SQIVND (reference sequence). This CDR3 spans 14 amino acids. The CDR3 region is CASSIQGAHQPQHF. The CDR3 coding sequence is TGTGCCAGTAGTATACAGGGGGCCCATCAGCCCCAGCATTTT. Combining the CDR3 with reference TRBV19 and TRBJ1-5 gives the whole variable domain DGGITQSPKYLFRKEGQNVTLSCEQNLNHDAMYWYRQDPGQGLRLIYYSQIVNDFQKGDIAEGYSVSREKKESFPLTVTSAQKNPTAFYLCASSIQGAHQPQHFGDGTRLSIL.

In regard to this clone: Germline and junction disagree at one end, which may indicate a read error. The rearrangement joins TRBV19 to TRBJ1-4; 7 nucleotides align to TRBD1. The CDR3 extends over 14 amino acids. Germline V lookup: CDR1 LNHDA, CDR2 SQIVND (reference sequence). The CDR3 DNA reads TGTGCCACTAGTGGGGACAGTGCCTTTGGAAAACTGTTTTTT. Translated, it gives CATSGDSAFGKLFF. The variable domain in full, with the rest retrieved from reference TRBV19 and TRBJ1-4, is DGGITQSPKYLFRKEGQNVTLSCEQNLNHDAMYWYRQDPGQGLRLIYYSQIVNDFQKGDIAEGYSVSREKKESFPLTVTSAQKNPTAFYLCATSGDSAFGKLFFGSGTQLSVL.